This TCR beta chain stems from a study of robustness of blood B and T cell sequencing (dated by TCRdb to the late 2010s). About the study as a whole: The study aimed to determine how much peripheral blood is needed to reliably characterize an individual's TCRbeta and IgG repertoires. TCRbeta and IgG repertoires were quantified in each of the roughly 10 independently drawn blood samples. As technical replicates, two replicate TCRbeta cDNA libraries were made from one shared RNA pool taken from a single 10 ml draw. On the study overall, not on this receptor specifically: Combining 3 or 4 tubes (roughly 27-45 ml blood) brought coverage of the top 10,000 TCRbeta clonotypes close to saturation. Pooling tubes did not increase the overlap of rare TCRbeta clonotypes, which implies that much larger blood volumes would be needed to capture rare TCRbeta clonotypes. Immediate fractionation was required for EDTA tubes, so the use of EDTA tubes in multi-site collections was limited. Evidence of cross-contamination, likely caused by batch processing, was seen in one pair of TCRbeta libraries, and the UMI-sequence pairs shared between the two libraries were removed. The TCRbeta rarefaction curves did not fully level off, which suggests either under-sequencing or many low-abundance clonotypes. Of the top 10,000 TCRbeta clonotypes in one technical replicate library, almost 95% were also found in the other technical replicate library. The 1,000 most abundant TCRbeta clonotypes from the pooled draws were detected in every single 10 ml sample.

Taken from the germline V gene (reference sequence), the CDR1 and CDR2 loops are DFQATT and SNEGSKA. The CDR3 covers 16 residues, taking in both the cysteine and the phenylalanine. The sequence is cut down to CDR3 DNA, 48 bases in frame from base 1. V is reduced by 1 base and J by 0 bases, leaving a spacing of 13 bases between them. The receptor library was made with PCR. Sequencer: Illumina MiSeq. cDNA was synthesized with SMARTScribe reverse transcriptase and a 5' template-switch oligo that added a universal priming site. A 12-nucleotide random unique molecular identifier (UMI) was carried by the template-switch oligo, and each cDNA molecule was tagged with this UMI. During reverse transcription, TCRbeta transcripts were targeted using chain-specific reverse primers. Uracil DNA glycosylase treatment was used to remove residual template-switch adapters, and a Qiagen MinElute kit was used to purify the cDNA. For the first PCR, 20 to 25 cycles were run with KAPA HiFi HotStart ReadyMix and step-out primers, split across four 50 ul reactions. Products of the first-round PCR were gel-purified before additional amplification. Illumina Nextera adapters were attached in a second roughly 8-cycle PCR, after which libraries were purified and pooled. For each TCRbeta molecule, the UMI barcode was captured by a 50-nucleotide 5' read. As for how the authors treated the data: Reads were grouped by UMI into consensus reads using the MIGEC toolkit. Final reads were produced by merging forward and reverse consensus reads with PEAR. A custom decontamination script removed identical UMI-sequence pairs shared across libraries, treating them as cross-sample contamination. MIGMAP, a wrapper around IgBLAST, was used to carry out V(D)J assignment and CDR3 extraction. A TCR clonotype was defined as sharing the same V gene, J gene and CDR3 amino acid sequence, and CDR1 and CDR2 were not sequenced. TCRdb passed the public sequencing reads through fastp at Q25 and MiXCR, retaining productive beta sequences. Rows matching on CDR3 protein sequence are summarized as one entry with the most common DNA and genes. TCRdb, not the authors, supplied the V and J calls. Within this sample are more than 1,500 distinct CDR3 sequences, with approximately 75% of them counted one time only. Approximately 48% of the sample is held by the ten biggest clonotypes.

TCRbeta repertoires were measured from mRNA instead of genomic DNA, an approach that captures expressed receptors. Leukocytes from the buffy coat were collected into Trizol, and RNA was extracted using the Direct-zol RNA MiniPrep Plus kit with no cell sorting. EDTA blood tubes were spun right away at 4 degrees C to separate plasma, buffy coat and red blood cells. This clonotype was picked up a small number of times. The antigen it recognizes is unknown. Within one base of it there is no much larger clone, and no base qualities were kept. The TCR was taken from a human donor in good health. The rearranged segments are TRBV20-1 and TRBJ1-5; TRBD1 is a possible D gene, resting on 5 matching bases. Sequencing was carried out using peripheral blood. The CDR3 loop reads CSARALGENSNQPQHF. The sequence in DNA is TGCAGTGCTAGAGCGTTAGGGGAGAATAGCAATCAGCCCCAGCATTTT.